This entry describes one T cell receptor (beta chain). Its antigen remains unidentified. These data are taken from a study of cytomegalovirus exposure and HLA in healthy donors. Study-wide background: Of several hundred genotyped donors, approximately 80% clustered with self-reported Caucasian donors. The study, taken as a whole, reports: TCR sequences were mostly rare, though some public TCRs occurred in many donors. The study labeled 150 or so TCR beta chains cytomegalovirus-associated.

CDR3 length: 16 amino acids. Trimming took 6 bases from V and 1 from J, leaving 18 bases between them. The germline CDR1 and CDR2 sequences are SNHLY and FYNNEI. Use of 60 Vbeta and 13 Jbeta primers characterized the PCR. Here immunoSEQ multiplex PCR was the method, and the copy in TCRdb shows in-frame clones only, minus some. This sample has more than 150,000 clones, with 76% found just once. J is TRBJ2-5 and V is TRBV2; D may be TRBD1 (5 bases). This receptor was obtained from a man aged 18 to 35 in good health and CMV-seronegative. Sequenced input: PBMCs. The CDR3 DNA is TGTGCCAGCAGCCCCAGACAGCGCACCTCCCAAGAGACCCAGTACTTC. Translating it yields CASSPRQRTSQETQYF.